A selection of T cell receptor beta chains follows, all from one sample in a study of T cell clonotyping in hematopoietic cell transplantation. Some clones are missing from TCRdb's copy, which holds only in-frame ones; the method was immunoSEQ multiplex PCR. The sample lists 5,500 to 8,500 clones, 87% occurring once. Sample: PBMCs, taken 100 days after allogeneic stem cell transplant. The receptors were sampled from a male patient aged 50 or older who had an allogeneic stem cell transplant from a related donor, so the T cells may come from the graft donor. Some clones in this sample may be carry-over from other donors' samples. Each CDR3 is given without its conserved first and last residue. The size entry is marked missing in some rows and otherwise reads once, few, many or a size class.

J: TRBJ2-7; V: TRBV28; size: -; CDR3: ASSLPGNSREQY
J: TRBJ2-5; V: TRBV5-1; size: -; CDR3: ASSAVDVQETQY
J: TRBJ1-1; V: TRBV6-5; size: -; CDR3: ASSFGQTEAF
J: TRBJ1-5; V: TRBV2; size: -; CDR3: ASNSPNQPQH
J: TRBJ1-5; V: TRBV19; size: -; CDR3: ASSIEGGGNQPQH
J: TRBJ1-5; V: TRBV29-1; size: once; CDR3: SVRDFGQPQH
J: TRBJ2-1; V: TRBV27; size: -; CDR3: ASSPRQTHNEQF
J: TRBJ2-5; V: TRBV5-6; size: -; CDR3: ASTPALALQETQY
J: TRBJ2-4; V: TRBV30; size: few; CDR3: AWSVNGLPY
J: TRBJ2-1; V: TRBV30; size: -; CDR3: AWSPGHNEQF
J: TRBJ1-1; V: TRBV14; size: -; CDR3: ASSQALAGLAEAL
J: TRBJ2-2; V: TRBV11-3; size: -; CDR3: ASSLGLAGGPPGELF
J: TRBJ1-5; V: TRBV27; size: -; CDR3: ASSLQGGYNQPQH
J: TRBJ1-1; V: TRBV29-1; size: -; CDR3: SAIHTEAF
J: TRBJ1-1; V: TRBV29-1; size: -; CDR3: SVDSQGNTEAF
J: TRBJ2-4; V: TRBV19; size: -; CDR3: ASSDHGTGRSRNIQY
J: TRBJ2-3; V: TRBV5-1; size: -; CDR3: ASSLGRGGADTQY
J: TRBJ1-2; V: TRBV7-2; size: -; CDR3: ASSLDGGIGGYT
J: TRBJ1-1; V: TRBV7-2; size: -; CDR3: ASSLGLTEAF
J: TRBJ1-1; V: TRBV6-5; size: -; CDR3: ASTKGDLMNTEAF
J: TRBJ2-1; V: TRBV7-7; size: -; CDR3: ASSLGQGAINEQF
J: TRBJ2-7; V: TRBV4-3; size: few; CDR3: ASSPMGPLQY
J: TRBJ1-5; V: TRBV6-9; size: -; CDR3: ASSYSDPFSNQPQH
J: TRBJ2-7; V: TRBV30; size: once; CDR3: ALIRGANYEQY
J: TRBJ1-1; V: TRBV4-3; size: -; CDR3: ASSQDSGMGVTF
J: TRBJ1-1; V: TRBV5-6; size: -; CDR3: ASSPTNDRLEAF
J: TRBJ2-3; V: TRBV6-6; size: -; CDR3: ASSLLAGGTDTQY
J: TRBJ1-2; V: TRBV29-1; size: -; CDR3: SVVSETLYGYT
J: TRBJ1-1; V: TRBV7-2; size: -; CDR3: ASSLNGYRLGATEAF
J: TRBJ2-7; V: TRBV11-2; size: -; CDR3: ASSLVRGSYEQY
J: TRBJ2-1; V: TRBV30; size: -; CDR3: AWSVQYQQF
J: TRBJ1-2; V: TRBV13; size: -; CDR3: ASSSYGTGDWHGYT
J: TRBJ1-2; V: TRBV25-1; size: -; CDR3: ASSDGARYGYT
J: TRBJ2-1; V: TRBV6-5; size: -; CDR3: ASSWNNEQF
J: TRBJ1-2; V: TRBV5-6; size: -; CDR3: ASSLGQPRYGYT
J: TRBJ1-1; V: TRBV6-5; size: few; CDR3: ASSSGMTEAF
J: TRBJ2-2; V: TRBV25-1; size: -; CDR3: ASSDREDSGELF
J: TRBJ2-5; V: TRBV6-1; size: -; CDR3: ASDRAEETQY
J: TRBJ1-2; V: TRBV30; size: -; CDR3: ACPRRGFRGYT
J: TRBJ1-3; V: TRBV29-1; size: few; CDR3: SVNFGPGNTIY
J: TRBJ1-4; V: TRBV2; size: -; CDR3: ATSPGDSEKLF
J: TRBJ1-5; V: TRBV23-1; size: -; CDR3: ASSQSRGRRRSQH
J: TRBJ1-1; V: TRBV30; size: -; CDR3: AWEGSEAF
J: TRBJ2-2; V: TRBV2; size: few; CDR3: ASSEYWNTGELF
J: TRBJ1-5; V: TRBV6-5; size: -; CDR3: ASSYSGQGNQPQH
J: TRBJ1-1; V: TRBV30; size: -; CDR3: AWSVQALNTEAF
J: TRBJ1-2; V: TRBV19; size: -; CDR3: ASSIRGPSIGVGYT
J: TRBJ1-3; V: TRBV30; size: -; CDR3: AWTNLGGYSGNTIY
J: TRBJ1-3; V: TRBV9; size: -; CDR3: ASSADGRASGNTIY
J: TRBJ2-7; V: TRBV27; size: -; CDR3: ASSFSGTSGPRQY
J: TRBJ2-7; V: TRBV9; size: -; CDR3: ASSLSGKPYEQY
J: TRBJ1-1; V: TRBV11-2; size: once; CDR3: ASSLAAFASYTEAF
J: TRBJ1-2; V: TRBV7-9; size: -; CDR3: ASSLQGWPDLGYT
J: TRBJ2-7; V: TRBV29-1; size: -; CDR3: SVEGQGGEQY
J: TRBJ2-1; V: TRBV9; size: -; CDR3: ASSVGRNDEQF
J: TRBJ1-5; V: TRBV29-1; size: few; CDR3: SVEVDGDQPQH
J: TRBJ2-1; V: TRBV7-2; size: few; CDR3: ASSRDTSFHEQF
J: TRBJ2-7; V: TRBV30; size: -; CDR3: AWSLGQGYEQY
J: TRBJ2-7; V: TRBV19; size: -; CDR3: ASSMGEGAVDEQY